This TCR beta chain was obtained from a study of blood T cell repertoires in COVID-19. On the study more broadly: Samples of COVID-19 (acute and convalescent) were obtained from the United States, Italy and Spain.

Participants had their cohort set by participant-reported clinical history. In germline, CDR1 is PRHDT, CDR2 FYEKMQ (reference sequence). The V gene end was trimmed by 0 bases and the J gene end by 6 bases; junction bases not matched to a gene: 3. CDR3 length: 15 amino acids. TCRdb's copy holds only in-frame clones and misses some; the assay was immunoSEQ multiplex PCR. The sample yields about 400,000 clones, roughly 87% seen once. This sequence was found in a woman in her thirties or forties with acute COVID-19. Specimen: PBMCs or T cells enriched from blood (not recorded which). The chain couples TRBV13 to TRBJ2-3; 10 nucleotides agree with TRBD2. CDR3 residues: CASSLGAGGPDTQYF. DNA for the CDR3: TGTGCCAGCAGCTTAGGAGCGGGGGGGCCTGATACGCAGTATTTT.